These 23 T cell receptor beta chains were all obtained from the same sample, sequenced in a study of T cell responses to AZD1222 COVID-19 vaccine. Produced via immunoSEQ multiplex PCR; TCRdb's table is partial and in-frame only. The profile shows fewer than 65,000 clones, around 84% of them singletons. The starting material was peripheral blood, obtained on day 0 of AZD1222 vaccination. The receptors derive from an adult in good health.

The J gene is TRBJ2-3, the V gene TRBV4-3; D remains ambiguous. Germline V gives CDR1 LGHNA, CDR2 YSLEER. The CDR3 is 13 amino acids. V was trimmed by 1 base and J by 0 bases, leaving 2 bases between them. The CDR3 protein is CASSQGSTDTQYF. CDR3 nucleotides: TGCGCCAGCAGCCAAGGGAGCACAGATACGCAGTATTTT.

This clone was seen just once. This rearrangement joins TRBV27 to TRBJ1-4; 9 bases map to TRBD1. Looked up from germline, CDR1 is MNHEY and CDR2 is SMNVEV (reference sequence). This CDR3 comprises 13 residues. The ends lost 6 bases at V and 8 bases at J; junction bases unmatched: 4. The CDR3, as DNA: TGTGCCAGCAGAGGACAGGGGAAGGAAAAACTGTTTTTT. This sequence encodes CASRGQGKEKLFF.

This clone showed up just a few times. The V and J genes are TRBV11-2 and TRBJ1-6; D ambiguous. V lost 5 bases and J lost 8, with 10 bases in between. Germline-derived CDR1 and CDR2 are SGHAT and FQNNGV. There are 13 residues in the CDR3. The CDR3 sequence is CASSLRRDSPLHF. The CDR3 DNA sequence: TGTGCCAGCAGCCTCCGACGGGATTCACCCCTCCACTTT.

The chain employs TRBV10-3 and TRBJ2-5; no definite D call. The CDR3 is 18 amino acids. Between the trimmed V and J ends, which lost 8 bases and 1 base, there was a span of 26 bases. Germline CDR1 reads ENHRY; CDR2 reads SYGVKD. The CDR3 sequence: CAIGRTLRRSESQETQYF. DNA for the CDR3: TGTGCCATCGGTCGAACCTTACGGAGATCCGAATCCCAAGAGACCCAGTACTTC.

J is TRBJ1-6 and V is TRBV19; no definite D call. The CDR3 spans 14 residues. V lost 1 base to trimming and J lost 9 bases, with 10 bases between them. Germline lookup yields CDR1 LNHDA and CDR2 SQIVND (reference sequence). The CDR3 DNA reads TGTGCCAGTAGTATAGGGTGGGAAGGTTCACCCCTCCACTTT. This translates into CASSIGWEGSPLHF.

The CDR3 region has the DNA TGTGCCAGTAGTATGAGGACAGGGGGCGTCTTAGCCAAAAACATTCAGTACTTC. Translating gives CASSMRTGGVLAKNIQYF. The J gene is TRBJ2-4, the V gene TRBV19, with TRBD1 matching over 11 bases. The CDR3 length is 18 residues. Germline V gene sequence: CDR1 LNHDA, CDR2 SQIVND (reference sequence). The J segment lost 0 bases and the V segment lost 3 bases, leaving 7 bases of the junction unmatched.

The chain is built from TRBV18 and TRBJ1-3; D uncertain. CDR1 KGHSH and CDR2 LQKENI come from the germline V gene. V lost 5 bases, J lost 0 bases, and 11 bases lay in between. The CDR3 covers 15 residues. DNA for the CDR3: TGTGCCAGCTCATATCGGACGGCCTCTGGAAACACCATATATTTT. It specifies CASSYRTASGNTIYF.

The chain recombines TRBV19 with TRBJ1-3, with unresolved D. Germline CDR1 LNHDA, CDR2 SQIVND (reference sequence). The ends were cut back, 0 bases at V and 0 bases at J, with 12 bases in the middle. This CDR3 has 17 amino acids. The CDR3 DNA follows: TGTGCCAGTAGTATAGAAGTTGGCAGGACCTCTGGAAACACCATATATTTT. Its translation is CASSIEVGRTSGNTIYF.

V gene TRBV21-1 combines with J gene TRBJ2-7; TRBD2 was called by the table and not checked on the DNA. TRBV21-1 counts as a pseudogene. The CDR3 is made up of 15 amino acids. The CDR3 DNA reads TGTGCCAGCAGCCCTCCGGGACTAGCGTCCTACGAGCAGTACTTC. As protein: CASSPPGLASYEQYF.

The V call is TRBV5-1, the J call TRBJ2-3, with D tentatively TRBD1 (6 bases). Germline-derived CDR1 and CDR2 are SGHRS and YFSETQ. V was shortened by 3 bases and J by 1 base, with 9 bases between the two germline ends. CDR3 length: 14 amino acids. The chain's CDR3 is CASSSDSRTDTQYF. The CDR3 nucleotides read TGCGCCAGCAGCTCGGACAGTCGCACAGATACGCAGTATTTT.

The rearrangement links TRBV7-8 to TRBJ2-6, with D possibly matching TRBD2 (5 bases). The CDR3 is made up of 18 amino acids. Trimming took 5 bases from V and 1 from J, leaving 18 bases between them. Germline CDR1 reads SGHVS; CDR2 reads FQNEAQ. The CDR3 sequence is CASSAFEGSASGANVLTF. Here the CDR3 DNA reads TGTGCCAGCAGCGCCTTTGAGGGATCCGCGTCTGGGGCCAACGTCCTGACTTTC.

This rearrangement joins TRBV10-2 to TRBJ2-5, with 10 bases identical to TRBD2. From germline, CDR1 is WSHSY and CDR2 SAAADI. Trimming cost V 11 bases and J 2 bases; bases outside gene matches: 5. This CDR3 has 13 residues. CDR3 amino acids: CAAGTSVQETQYF. CDR3 coding DNA: TGCGCCGCCGGGACTAGCGTTCAAGAGACCCAGTACTTC.

The chain joins TRBV3-1 (or the pseudogene TRBV3-2) to TRBJ2-7; 11 bases fit TRBD1. Trimming removed 4 bases from V and 6 bases from J; junction bases left unmatched: 11. The germline CDR1 and CDR2 sequences are LGHDT and YNNKEL (reference sequence). The CDR3 is 16 residues long. CDR3 amino acids: CASSLRSRDRGGEQYF. The CDR3, as DNA: TGTGCCAGCAGCCTGCGGTCCCGGGACAGGGGGGGCGAGCAGTACTTC.

The chain carries TRBV9 and TRBJ1-1; the D is unclear. V was shortened by 0 bases and J by 3 bases, with 9 bases between the two germline ends. The germline gives CDR1 SGDLS, CDR2 YYNGEE. The CDR3 runs to 14 residues. CDR3: CASSVDPGDTEAFF. The CDR3 coding sequence is TGTGCCAGCAGCGTAGATCCAGGAGACACTGAAGCTTTCTTT.

The chain recombines TRBV3-1 (or the pseudogene TRBV3-2) with TRBJ1-2; TRBD1 might be the D (6 bases). The germline CDR1 and CDR2 sequences are LGHDT and YNNKEL (reference sequence). This CDR3 has 14 residues. V gave up 1 base and J gave up 4 bases, with 10 bases separating them. The CDR3, as DNA: TGTGCCAGCAGCCAAGTGGCAGGGGTCTATGGCTACACCTTC. Translation: CASSQVAGVYGYTF.

This clone was counted a few times. V gene TRBV5-5 combines with J gene TRBJ1-1, with D possibly being TRBD1 (5 bases). Trimming left V 0 bases short and J 1 base short, with 16 bases between. The CDR3 spans 17 residues. Germline lookup yields CDR1 SGHKS and CDR2 YYEKEE (reference sequence). The CDR3: CASSLDRLQYWNTEAFF. The CDR3 coding sequence is TGTGCCAGCAGCTTGGACAGGCTGCAGTACTGGAACACTGAAGCTTTCTTT.

The J gene is TRBJ1-4, the V gene TRBV9, with TRBD1 matching 8 bases. The CDR3 contains 16 residues. The V gene end was trimmed by 0 bases and the J gene end by 8 bases; junction bases not matched to a gene: 9. Germline V gene data show CDR1 as SGDLS and CDR2 as YYNGEE. This CDR3 reads CASSVDSQGAREKLFF. CDR3 coding DNA: TGTGCCAGCAGCGTAGACTCGCAGGGGGCTCGGGAAAAACTGTTTTTT.

V gene TRBV20-1 combines with J gene TRBJ2-7; 10 bases map to TRBD2. Germline values: CDR1 DFQATT, CDR2 SNEGSKA (reference sequence). After removal of 3 bases from V and 7 bases from J, the junction contained 6 bases not matched to a gene. The CDR3 sequence is 13 residues long. CDR3 loop: CSASPSGRREQYF. The CDR3 nucleotides are TGCAGTGCTAGTCCTAGCGGGAGACGAGAGCAGTACTTC.

The chain combines TRBV19 with TRBJ1-1; D remains ambiguous. This CDR3 region has 16 residues. The V and J ends lost 4 bases and 4 bases respectively, with 19 bases between them. CDR1 and CDR2 from the germline V gene are LNHDA and SQIVND (reference sequence). CDR3 protein: CASSTGRHRFGTEAFF. The CDR3 DNA reads as TGTGCCAGTAGTACGGGCCGTCACCGGTTCGGCACTGAAGCTTTCTTT.

The chain combines TRBV4-1 with TRBJ2-6, with D possibly being TRBD2 (6 bases). Trimming pared 1 base from V and 0 bases from J, leaving 13 bases between. This CDR3 spans 18 amino acids. Germline V lookup: CDR1 MGHRA, CDR2 YSYEKL. CDR3 nucleotide sequence: TGCGCCAGCAGCCAAGGAGAGCGGGCGGGCTCTGGGGCCAACGTCCTGACTTTC. It is translated as CASSQGERAGSGANVLTF.

This rearrangement joins TRBV5-1 to TRBJ2-5, with a tentative D call TRBD1 (5 bases). The germline V gene has CDR1 SGHRS and CDR2 YFSETQ. This CDR3 contains 15 residues. Trimming shortened V by 0 bases and J by 0 bases, and 9 bases separated the two germline ends. The chain's CDR3 is CASSLVGVYQETQYF. CDR3 sequence (DNA): TGCGCCAGCAGCTTGGTAGGGGTCTACCAAGAGACCCAGTACTTC. The full variable domain, its missing parts supplied by reference TRBV5-1 and TRBJ2-5, is KAGVTQTPRYLIKTRGQQVTLSCSPISGHRSVSWYQQTPGQGLQFLFEYFSETQRNKGNFPGRFSGRQFSNSRSEMNVSTLELGDSALYLCASSLVGVYQETQYFGPGTRLLVL.

The chain links TRBV24-1 to TRBJ1-5; no clear D. The V gene lost 4 bases and the J gene lost 4 bases, with 4 bases spanning the gap. The CDR3 totals 12 residues. Per the germline V gene, CDR1 is KGHDR and CDR2 is SFDVKD. This CDR3 is CATSDQNQPQHF. CDR3 coding DNA: TGTGCCACCAGTGACCAGAATCAGCCCCAGCATTTT.

J is TRBJ1-1 and V is TRBV5-1, with D perhaps TRBD1 (6 bases). CDR3 length: 15 residues. V gave up 1 base and J gave up 2 bases, with 12 bases separating them. In germline, CDR1 is SGHRS, CDR2 YFSETQ. CDR3 sequence (DNA): TGCGCCAGCAGCTTGTATCGGACAGCAAACACTGAAGCTTTCTTT. Its translation: CASSLYRTANTEAFF.